Presented here are 15 T cell receptor beta chains from one specimen sequenced in a study of T cell repertoires in cytomegalovirus infection. Which antigens these TCRs recognize remains unknown. TCRdb called the reads again in MiXCR, with one record for every CDR3 protein. The table includes 640,000 or so distinct CDR3 sequences, around a third detected once. The starting material was cultured PBMCs, obtained from culture after CMV antigen stimulation. Source of these receptors: a human donor in good health (CMV status not recorded). Some clones in this sample may be carry-over from other donors' samples.

There are a few counts of this clonotype. The chain carries TRBV25-1 and TRBJ2-7, with 11 positions matching TRBD2. The CDR3 is made up of 16 amino acids. CDR1 is MGHDK, CDR2 SYGVNS, per germline. With V trimmed by 4 bases and J by 3 bases, 8 bases remained unmatched. In nucleotides, the CDR3 is TGTGCCAGCAGTGGCGGGACTAGCGGTAGTGGCTACGAGCAGTACTTC. Translating it yields CASSGGTSGSGYEQYF.

The chain recombines TRBV5-5 with TRBJ2-1; D unclear. The CDR3 has 14 amino acids. The germline gives CDR1 SGHKS, CDR2 YYEKEE (reference sequence). The V end was cut by 4 bases, the J end by 1 base, with 9 bases between. The CDR3 bases are TGTGCCAGCAGCGCGAGTAGGTCCTACAATGAGCAGTTCTTC. Its protein is CASSASRSYNEQFF.

The chain combines TRBV2 with TRBJ1-5, with 7 bases that match TRBD1. The CDR3 totals 15 residues. V lost 5 bases to trimming and J lost 2 bases; unmatched junction nucleotides: 6. CDR1 and CDR2 from the germline V gene are SNHLY and FYNNEI. CDR3 in amino acids: CASSNRGSRNQPQHF. DNA of the CDR3: TGTGCCAGCAGTAACAGGGGTAGTCGCAATCAGCCCCAGCATTTT.

The rearrangement uses TRBV5-1 and TRBJ1-2; D might be TRBD1 (5 bases). The CDR3 has 15 amino acids. Trimming removed 5 bases from V and 1 base from J, with 15 bases in between. The germline V gene has CDR1 SGHRS and CDR2 YFSETQ. CDR3 DNA sequence: TGCGCCAGCAGATCCCGGGACGGGAATAACTATGGCTACACCTTC. This encodes CASRSRDGNNYGYTF.

Here the CDR3 reads CATGGQMNTEAFF. DNA of the CDR3: TGTGCCACTGGGGGACAGATGAACACTGAAGCTTTCTTT. The gene calls are TRBV6-2 or TRBV6-3 and TRBJ1-1; 7 nucleotides match TRBD1. Germline CDR1 reads MNHEY; CDR2 reads SVGEGT. There are 13 residues in the CDR3. V gave up 10 bases and J gave up 0 bases; unmatched junction bases: 5.

The sample holds a few counts of this clonotype. V is TRBV10-3 and J is TRBJ1-1, with TRBD1 matching 7 bases. CDR1 and CDR2 from the germline V gene are ENHRY and SYGVKD. The CDR3 sequence is 20 residues long. V lost 3 bases and J lost 2; bases outside the gene matches: 21. CDR3 coding DNA: TGTGCCATCAGTGACCCGGCTGGACCCCCGGGCAGGACAGGCAACACTGAAGCTTTCTTT. It codes for CAISDPAGPPGRTGNTEAFF.

V usage is TRBV4-3 and J usage is TRBJ1-1; the D is unclear. The germline V gene has CDR1 LGHNA and CDR2 YSLEER. CDR3 length: 13 residues. V lost 3 bases to trimming and J lost 6 bases, with 11 bases between them. Here the CDR3 reads CASSQDTRAEAFF. CDR3 coding DNA: TGCGCCAGCAGCCAGGATACCCGAGCTGAAGCTTTCTTT.

The chain employs TRBV19 and TRBJ1-6, with 7 bases identical to TRBD1. The CDR3 is 15 amino acids. V was clipped by 5 bases and J by 10 bases; unmatched bases: 11. Germline V lookup: CDR1 LNHDA, CDR2 SQIVND (reference sequence). The CDR3 spells CASSPTQGMGSPLHF. The CDR3 coding sequence is TGTGCCAGTAGTCCAACACAGGGGATGGGATCACCCCTCCACTTT.

The rearrangement links TRBV2 to TRBJ1-2; D is possibly TRBD1 (6 bases). Trimming pared 9 bases from V and 6 bases from J, leaving 20 bases between. In germline, CDR1 is SNHLY, CDR2 FYNNEI. CDR3 length: 14 amino acids. The CDR3 region is CARGRRGALNGYTF. CDR3 nucleotides: TGTGCCAGGGGAAGGAGGGGGGCGCTGAATGGCTACACCTTC.

This clonotype was found a few times. The genes are TRBV7-8 and TRBJ2-6, with D hard to call. Germline assignment: CDR1 SGHVS and CDR2 FQNEAQ. V lost 2 bases, J lost 0 bases, and 14 bases lay in between. The CDR3 is 18 amino acids. CDR3 bases: TGTGCCAGCAGCTTATTCCGAGTACTCAGCTCTGGGGCCAACGTCCTGACTTTC. It codes for CASSLFRVLSSGANVLTF.

In this sample, this clonotype turned up a few times. This chain connects TRBV7-8 to TRBJ1-2; TRBD1 is a possible D gene (6 bases). CDR3 size: 16 residues. Germline CDR1 is SGHVS and CDR2 is FQNEAQ. V was shortened by 3 bases and J by 5 bases, with 19 bases between the two germline ends. The CDR3 nucleotides are TGTGCCAGCAGCTTGGGCTCTCCGGGGGCTGGTTATGGCTACACCTTC. Translating it yields CASSLGSPGAGYGYTF.

The V call is TRBV7-3, the J call TRBJ1-2; D remains ambiguous. Deletions cut 6 bases from V and 2 bases from J, with 16 bases between. In germline, CDR1 is SGHTA, CDR2 FQGTGA. This CDR3 region has 15 residues. The CDR3 here is CASRKQPGGNYGYTF. The CDR3 region has the DNA TGTGCCAGCAGAAAACAACCGGGAGGAAACTATGGCTACACCTTC.

This clonotype was observed a few times. The rearrangement joins TRBV7-9 to TRBJ2-7; possible D gene TRBD1, 6 bases. V gave up 5 bases and J gave up 2 bases, with 16 bases separating them. Germline V gives CDR1 SEHNR, CDR2 FQNEAQ (reference sequence). The CDR3 sequence is 15 residues long. CDR3 nucleotide sequence: TGTGCCAGCAGCCCCGACCAGGGGTGGCCCTACGAGCAGTACTTC. This sequence encodes CASSPDQGWPYEQYF. Full variable domain (rest looked up from reference TRBV7-9 and TRBJ2-7): DTGVSQNPRHKITKRGQNVTFRCDPISEHNRLYWYRQTLGQGPEFLTYFQNEAQLEKSRLLSDRFSAERPKGSFSTLEIQRTEQGDSAMYLCASSPDQGWPYEQYFGPGTRLTVT.

This clonotype was seen a few times. This rearrangement joins TRBV4-3 to TRBJ2-7; 12 bases are a match to TRBD2. This CDR3 region has 17 residues. The germline V gene has CDR1 LGHNA and CDR2 YSLEER. With V trimmed by 1 base and J by 2 bases, 6 bases remained unmatched. This CDR3 reads CASSQARTSGAPYEQYF. CDR3 in DNA: TGCGCCAGCAGCCAAGCCAGGACTAGCGGGGCTCCCTACGAGCAGTACTTC.

The chain combines TRBV12-3 or TRBV12-4 with TRBJ1-2, with a tentative D call TRBD1 (6 bases). This CDR3 has 13 residues. V dropped 5 bases and J dropped 4 bases, with 11 bases sitting between them. The CDR3 nucleotides read TGTGCCAGCAGTCATACAGGGTCCTATGGCTACACCTTC. It yields the protein CASSHTGSYGYTF.